These 4 T cell receptor beta chains originate from one sample sequenced in a study of response to subunit inactivated influenza vaccine. MiXCR, applied by TCRdb to the RT-PCR reads, yields one record per CDR3 protein. Here the sample spans fewer than 800,000 distinct CDR3 sequences, approximately 14% being singletons. The sample was PBMCs from blood, taken roughly 12 days after vaccination. These receptors were collected from a man between 45 and 60 years old who received an inactivated influenza vaccine.

The chain carries TRBV5-1 and TRBJ1-1; D is perhaps TRBD1 (5 bases). V was shortened by 0 bases and J by 1 base, with 10 bases between the two germline ends. Germline V gives CDR1 SGHRS, CDR2 YFSETQ. This CDR3 region has 15 residues. CDR3 sequence: CASSLARTSNTEAFF. CDR3 DNA sequence: TGCGCCAGCAGCTTGGCCCGGACATCGAACACTGAAGCTTTCTTT.

This clonotype has just a few counts. V and J are TRBV7-2 and TRBJ1-2; D remains ambiguous. Germline lookup yields CDR1 SGHTA and CDR2 FQGNSA. This CDR3 is 17 amino acids long. V was shortened by 1 base and J by 4 bases, with 19 bases between the two germline ends. CDR3 sequence: CASSLVISRGSGYGYTF. CDR3 DNA sequence: TGTGCCAGCAGCTTAGTAATAAGTCGGGGAAGTGGCTATGGCTACACCTTC.

The chain employs TRBV20-1 and TRBJ2-6; D may be TRBD2 (6 bases). Trimming cost V 3 bases and J 0 bases, with 9 bases left between them. Germline V gene sequence: CDR1 DFQATT, CDR2 SNEGSKA (reference sequence). The CDR3 has 15 amino acids. CDR3 sequence reads: CSARVGSSGANVLTF. CDR3 nucleotides: TGCAGTGCTAGGGTCGGGAGCTCTGGGGCCAACGTCCTGACTTTC.

The rearrangement uses TRBV3-1 and TRBJ2-7, with 12 nucleotides matching TRBD2. CDR3 length equals 16 residues. The V and J ends lost 4 bases and 6 bases, in that order; junction bases with no gene match: 10. Germline assignment: CDR1 LGHDT and CDR2 YNNKEL (reference sequence). The CDR3 region is CASSLVTSGRLGEQYF. The CDR3 DNA reads TGTGCCAGCAGCCTGGTGACTAGCGGGAGACTAGGCGAGCAGTACTTC.